The clone carrying this T cell receptor (beta chain) has just one count. This entry comes from a study of blood T cell repertoires in COVID-19. On the study more broadly: Acute and convalescent COVID-19 samples came from the United States, Italy and Spain. T cells, B-cell-depleted T cells, or PBMCs provided the cDNA or gDNA that served as material.

In the original processing: Amplification from reference gene primers served as the basis for estimated nucleated cell counts. Assay: immunoSEQ multiplex PCR; the TCRdb copy retains only in-frame clones and omits some. The V and J calls and the clone size are those of that table, but D and trimming were determined from the DNA. The sample lists 200,000 or so clones, 70% to 90% occurring once. Germline loops: CDR1 SEHNR, CDR2 FQNEAQ (reference sequence). CDR3 size: 18 residues. V shed 2 bases and J shed 3 bases, with 21 bases lying between them. This TCR was sampled from a human donor with active or convalescent COVID-19. The donor label of this sample is uncertain. Sequenced input: peripheral blood. The chain joins TRBV7-9 to TRBJ2-3, with a tentative D call TRBD2 (6 bases). The CDR3 reads CASSLSPRRGFSTDTQYF. As DNA, the CDR3 is TGTGCCAGCAGCTTATCTCCTAGGCGGGGATTTTCAACAGATACGCAGTATTTT. The full variable domain, its missing parts supplied by reference TRBV7-9 and TRBJ2-3, is DTGVSQNPRHKITKRGQNVTFRCDPISEHNRLYWYRQTLGQGPEFLTYFQNEAQLEKSRLLSDRFSAERPKGSFSTLEIQRTEQGDSAMYLCASSLSPRRGFSTDTQYFGPGTRLTVL.